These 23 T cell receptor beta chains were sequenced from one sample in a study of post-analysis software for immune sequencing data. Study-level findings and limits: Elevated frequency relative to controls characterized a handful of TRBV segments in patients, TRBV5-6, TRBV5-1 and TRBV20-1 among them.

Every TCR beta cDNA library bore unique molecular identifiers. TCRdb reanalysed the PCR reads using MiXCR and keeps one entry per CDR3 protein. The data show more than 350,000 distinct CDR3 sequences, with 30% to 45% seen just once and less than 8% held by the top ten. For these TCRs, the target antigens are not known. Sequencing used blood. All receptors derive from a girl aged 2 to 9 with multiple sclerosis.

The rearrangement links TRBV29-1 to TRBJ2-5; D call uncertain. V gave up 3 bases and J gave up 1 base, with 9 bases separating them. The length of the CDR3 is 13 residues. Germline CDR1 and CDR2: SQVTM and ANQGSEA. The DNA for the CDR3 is TGCAGCGTTGAGGCCCGCCTCCAAGAGACCCAGTACTTC. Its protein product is CSVEARLQETQYF.

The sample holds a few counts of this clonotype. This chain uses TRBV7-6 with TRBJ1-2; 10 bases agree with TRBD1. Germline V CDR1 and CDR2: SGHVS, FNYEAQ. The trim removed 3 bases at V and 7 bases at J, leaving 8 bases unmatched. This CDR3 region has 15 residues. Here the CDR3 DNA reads TGTGCCAGCAGCTTCAAGGGACAGGGGCTTAGTGGCTACACCTTC. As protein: CASSFKGQGLSGYTF. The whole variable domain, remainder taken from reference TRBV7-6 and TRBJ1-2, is GAGVSQSPRYKVTKRGQDVALRCDPISGHVSLYWYRQALGQGPEFLTYFNYEAQQDKSGLPNDRFSAERPEGSISTLTIQRTEQRDSAMYRCASSFKGQGLSGYTFGSGTRLTVV.

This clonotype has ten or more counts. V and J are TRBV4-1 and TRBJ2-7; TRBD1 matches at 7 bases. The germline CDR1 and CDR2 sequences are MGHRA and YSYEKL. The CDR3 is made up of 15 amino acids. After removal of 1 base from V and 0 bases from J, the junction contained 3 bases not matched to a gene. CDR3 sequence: CASSQAGGSSYEQYF. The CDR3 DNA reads TGCGCCAGCAGCCAAGCAGGGGGAAGCTCCTACGAGCAGTACTTC.

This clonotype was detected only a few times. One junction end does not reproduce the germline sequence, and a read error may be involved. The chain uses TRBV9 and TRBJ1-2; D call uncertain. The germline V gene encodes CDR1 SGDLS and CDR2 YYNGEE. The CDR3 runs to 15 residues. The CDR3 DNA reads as TGTGCCAGCAGCGTAGTGGCGGATCCTAACTATGACTACACCTTC. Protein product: CASSVVADPNYDYTF.

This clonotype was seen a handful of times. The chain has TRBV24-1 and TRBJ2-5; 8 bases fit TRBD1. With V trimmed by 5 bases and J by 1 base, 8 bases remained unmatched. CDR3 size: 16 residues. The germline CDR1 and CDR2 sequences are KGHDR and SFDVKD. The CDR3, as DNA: TGTGCCACCAGTGTTAACGACAGGGGACTCCAAGAGACCCAGTACTTC. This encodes CATSVNDRGLQETQYF.

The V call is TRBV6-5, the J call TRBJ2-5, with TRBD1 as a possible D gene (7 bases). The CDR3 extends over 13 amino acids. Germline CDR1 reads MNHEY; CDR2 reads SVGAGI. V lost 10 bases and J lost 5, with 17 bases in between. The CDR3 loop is CATIGGGHETQYF. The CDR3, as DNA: TGTGCCACTATTGGAGGGGGCCATGAGACCCAGTACTTC.

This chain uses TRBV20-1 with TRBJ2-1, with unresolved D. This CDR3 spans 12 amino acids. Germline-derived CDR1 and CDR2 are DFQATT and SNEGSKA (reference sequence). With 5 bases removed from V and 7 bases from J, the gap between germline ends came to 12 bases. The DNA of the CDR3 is TGCAGTGCTGGGCTAGGTTCTAATGAGCAGTTCTTC. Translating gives CSAGLGSNEQFF.

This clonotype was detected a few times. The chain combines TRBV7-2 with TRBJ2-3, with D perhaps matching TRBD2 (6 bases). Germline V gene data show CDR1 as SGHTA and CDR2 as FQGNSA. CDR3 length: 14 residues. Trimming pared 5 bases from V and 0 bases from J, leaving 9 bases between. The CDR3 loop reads CASSGRFSTDTQYF. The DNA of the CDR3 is TGTGCCAGCAGCGGGAGGTTTAGCACAGATACGCAGTATTTT.

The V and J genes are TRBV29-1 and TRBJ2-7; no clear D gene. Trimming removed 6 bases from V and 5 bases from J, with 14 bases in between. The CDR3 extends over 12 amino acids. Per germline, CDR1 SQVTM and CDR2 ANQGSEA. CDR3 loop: CSVLNGGHEQYF. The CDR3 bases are TGCAGCGTACTTAACGGCGGCCACGAGCAGTACTTC.

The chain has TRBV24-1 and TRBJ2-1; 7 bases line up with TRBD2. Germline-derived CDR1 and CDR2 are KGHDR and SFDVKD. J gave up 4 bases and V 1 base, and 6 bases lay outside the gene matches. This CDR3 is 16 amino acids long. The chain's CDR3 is CATSDLGGSGYNEQFF. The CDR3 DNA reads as TGTGCCACCAGTGATTTAGGCGGGAGCGGATACAATGAGCAGTTCTTC.

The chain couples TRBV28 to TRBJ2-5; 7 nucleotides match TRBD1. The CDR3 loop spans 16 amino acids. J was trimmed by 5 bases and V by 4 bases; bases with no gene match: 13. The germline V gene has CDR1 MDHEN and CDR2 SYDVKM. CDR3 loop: CASSWAPGRGQETQYF. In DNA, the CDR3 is TGTGCCAGCAGTTGGGCCCCAGGCAGGGGACAGGAGACCCAGTACTTC.

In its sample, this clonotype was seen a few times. Here the CDR3 reads CASSRLTGSSPLHF. The CDR3 DNA is TGTGCCAGCAGCCGCCTGACAGGGAGTTCACCCCTCCACTTT. This sequence joins TRBV7-2 and TRBJ1-6; TRBD1 matches 7 bases. J was trimmed by 9 bases and V by 5 bases; bases with no gene match: 7. The CDR3 loop spans 14 amino acids. Per germline, CDR1 SGHTA and CDR2 FQGNSA.

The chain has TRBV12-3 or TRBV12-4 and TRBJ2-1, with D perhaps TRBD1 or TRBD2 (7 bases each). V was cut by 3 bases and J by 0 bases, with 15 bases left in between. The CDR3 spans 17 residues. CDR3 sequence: CASSFPRGGSSYNEQFF. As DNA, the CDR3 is TGTGCCAGCAGTTTCCCCAGGGGGGGAAGCTCCTACAATGAGCAGTTCTTC.

The CDR3 DNA reads as TGCAGTGCTAGGGACCCCAACGATAGCAATCAGCCCCAGCATTTT. It translates to CSARDPNDSNQPQHF. This chain links TRBV20-1 with TRBJ1-5; unclear D gene. Germline assignment: CDR1 DFQATT and CDR2 SNEGSKA (reference sequence). This CDR3 is built from 15 residues. V dropped 3 bases and J dropped 0 bases, with 12 bases sitting between them.

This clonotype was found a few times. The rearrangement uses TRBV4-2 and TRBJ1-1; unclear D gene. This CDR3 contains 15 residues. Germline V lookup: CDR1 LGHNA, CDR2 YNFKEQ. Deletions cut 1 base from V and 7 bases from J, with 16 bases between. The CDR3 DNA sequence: TGTGCCAGCAGCCAAGGCCCTAGGGAATCGGGTGAAGCTTTCTTT. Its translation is CASSQGPRESGEAFF.

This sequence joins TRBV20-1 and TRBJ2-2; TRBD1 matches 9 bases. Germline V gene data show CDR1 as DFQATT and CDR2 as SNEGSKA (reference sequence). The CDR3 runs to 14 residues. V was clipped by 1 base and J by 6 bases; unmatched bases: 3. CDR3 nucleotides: TGCAGTGCTAGAGTGAACAGGGGGCCCGGGGAGCTGTTTTTT. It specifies CSARVNRGPGELFF.

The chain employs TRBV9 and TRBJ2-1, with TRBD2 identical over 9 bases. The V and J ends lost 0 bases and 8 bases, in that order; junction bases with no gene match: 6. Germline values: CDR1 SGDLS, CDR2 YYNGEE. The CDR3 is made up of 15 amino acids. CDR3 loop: CASSVDAGGPDEQFF. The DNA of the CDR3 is TGTGCCAGCAGCGTAGACGCGGGAGGGCCGGATGAGCAGTTCTTC.

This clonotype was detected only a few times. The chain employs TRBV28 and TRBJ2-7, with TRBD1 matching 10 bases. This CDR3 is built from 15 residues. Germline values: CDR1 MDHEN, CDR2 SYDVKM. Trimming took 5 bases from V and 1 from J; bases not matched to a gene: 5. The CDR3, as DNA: TGTGCCAGCAGTAGGACAGGGGGTCAATCCTACGAGCAGTACTTC. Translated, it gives CASSRTGGQSYEQYF.

DNA for the CDR3: TGTGCCAGCAGCCCGACAGGGCTCTCCTACAATGAGCAGTTCTTC. Its translation: CASSPTGLSYNEQFF. The chain joins TRBV13 to TRBJ2-1, with 7 bases aligning to TRBD1. The CDR3 loop spans 15 amino acids. CDR1 is PRHDT and CDR2 is FYEKMQ in the germline V gene (reference sequence). V dropped 5 bases and J dropped 0; count of bases not matched to a gene: 4.

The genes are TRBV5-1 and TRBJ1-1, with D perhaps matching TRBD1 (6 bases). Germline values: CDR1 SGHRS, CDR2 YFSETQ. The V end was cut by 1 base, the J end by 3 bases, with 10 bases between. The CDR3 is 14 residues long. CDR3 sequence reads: CASSLRGAYTEAFF. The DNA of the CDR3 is TGCGCCAGCAGCTTGAGGGGGGCTTACACTGAAGCTTTCTTT.

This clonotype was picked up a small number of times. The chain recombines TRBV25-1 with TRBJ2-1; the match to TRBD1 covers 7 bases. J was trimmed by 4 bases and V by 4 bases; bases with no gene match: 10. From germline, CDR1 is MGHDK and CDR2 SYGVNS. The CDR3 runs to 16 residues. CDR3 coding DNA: TGTGCCAGCAGTGCCACCCGGACAGGCCGATACAATGAGCAGTTCTTC. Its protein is CASSATRTGRYNEQFF. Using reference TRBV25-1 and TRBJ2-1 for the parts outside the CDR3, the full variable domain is EADIYQTPRYLVIGTGKKITLECSQTMGHDKMYWYQQDPGMELHLIHYSYGVNSTEKGDLSSESTVSRIRTEHFPLTLESARPSHTSQYLCASSATRTGRYNEQFFGPGTRLTVL.

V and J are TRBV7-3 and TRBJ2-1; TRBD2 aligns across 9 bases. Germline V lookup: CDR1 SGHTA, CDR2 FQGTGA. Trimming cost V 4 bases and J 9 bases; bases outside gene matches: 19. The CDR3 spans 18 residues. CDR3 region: CASSSILRGSGGLGEQFF. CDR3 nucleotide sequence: TGTGCCAGCAGCTCTATCTTAAGGGGTAGCGGGGGCCTGGGTGAGCAGTTCTTC.

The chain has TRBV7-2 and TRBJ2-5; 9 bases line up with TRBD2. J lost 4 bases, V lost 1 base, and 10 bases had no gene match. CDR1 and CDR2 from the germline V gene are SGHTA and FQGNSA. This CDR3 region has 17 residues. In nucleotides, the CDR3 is TGTGCCAGCAGCTTAGGCACCCTGGGACTAGCCGTAGAGACCCAGTACTTC. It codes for CASSLGTLGLAVETQYF. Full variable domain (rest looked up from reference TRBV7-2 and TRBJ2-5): GAGVSQSPSNKVTEKGKDVELRCDPISGHTALYWYRQSLGQGLEFLIYFQGNSAPDKSGLPSDRFSAERTGGSVSTLTIQRTQQEDSAVYLCASSLGTLGLAVETQYFGPGTRLLVL.